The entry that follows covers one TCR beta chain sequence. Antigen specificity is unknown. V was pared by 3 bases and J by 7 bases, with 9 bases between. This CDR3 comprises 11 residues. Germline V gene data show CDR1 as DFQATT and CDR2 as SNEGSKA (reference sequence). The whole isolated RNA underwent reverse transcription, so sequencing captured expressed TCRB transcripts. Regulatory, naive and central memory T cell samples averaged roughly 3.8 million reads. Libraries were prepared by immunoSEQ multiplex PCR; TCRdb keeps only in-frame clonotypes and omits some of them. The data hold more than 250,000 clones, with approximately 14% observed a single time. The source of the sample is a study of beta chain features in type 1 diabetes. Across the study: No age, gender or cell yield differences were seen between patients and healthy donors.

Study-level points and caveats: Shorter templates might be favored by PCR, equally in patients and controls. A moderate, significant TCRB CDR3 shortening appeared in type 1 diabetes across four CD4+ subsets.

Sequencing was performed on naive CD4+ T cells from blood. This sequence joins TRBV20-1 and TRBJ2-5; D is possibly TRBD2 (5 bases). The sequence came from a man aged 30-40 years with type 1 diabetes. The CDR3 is CSASTRGTQYF. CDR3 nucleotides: TGCAGTGCTAGCACTAGAGGGACCCAGTACTTC.